The 18 T cell receptor beta chains listed next were all sequenced from one sample in a study of blood T cell repertoires in COVID-19 (dated by TCRdb to about 2020). Libraries were constructed by the immunoSEQ multiplex PCR assay. TCRdb's version of the immuneACCESS table is confined to in-frame rearrangements and falls short of the full clone set. An unresolved V gene accounts for under half of the shortfall where checked; the remainder is of unknown origin. Present in this sample are 300,000 or so clones, 80% to 95% of which were seen just once. Of the sample, roughly 1.1% falls within the top ten clones. The specimen was PBMCs or T cells enriched from blood (not recorded which). The receptors come from a young woman who had recovered from COVID-19.

The chain combines TRBV5-4 with TRBJ2-2; no clear D gene. Looked up from germline, CDR1 is SGHNT and CDR2 is YYREEE (reference sequence). V was cut by 1 base and J by 3 bases, with 10 bases left in between. This CDR3 region has 15 residues. CDR3 DNA sequence: TGTGCCAGCAGCTTGTACGGGTCGGACACCGGGGAGCTGTTTTTT. Its protein is CASSLYGSDTGELFF.

DNA for the CDR3: TGCGCCAGCAGCCTATCAGGAACTGAAGCTTTCTTT. Its protein product is CASSLSGTEAFF. This chain links TRBV5-1 with TRBJ1-1; no clear D gene. This CDR3 is 12 amino acids long. Germline-derived CDR1 and CDR2 are SGHRS and YFSETQ. V lost 4 bases to trimming and J lost 5 bases, with 9 bases between them.

The CDR3 nucleotides read TGTGCTGAGGCGCATGGGAATGAGCAGTTCTTC. It translates to CAEAHGNEQFF. This chain joins TRBV12-3 or TRBV12-4 and TRBJ2-1; D ambiguous. CDR3 size: 11 residues.

A single count supports this clone. This chain connects TRBV12-1 to TRBJ2-7; the D call of TRBD1 is as the table states it, not checked on the DNA. TRBV12-1 is an annotated pseudogene. The CDR3 totals 13 residues. The CDR3 here is CAGLGSASYEQYF. In DNA form, the CDR3 reads TGTGCAGGCCTGGGCTCCGCCTCCTACGAGCAGTACTTC.

The chain links TRBV28 to TRBJ2-1; D possibly corresponds to TRBD2 (5 bases). Trimming removed 1 base from V and 5 bases from J, with 12 bases in between. The CDR3 loop spans 15 amino acids. The germline gives CDR1 MDHEN, CDR2 SYDVKM. The CDR3 DNA is TGTGCCAGCAGTTTATTACCGGGAACCCACAATGAGCAGTTCTTC. Translated, it gives CASSLLPGTHNEQFF. Full variable domain (remainder filled in from reference TRBV28 and TRBJ2-1): DVKVTQSSRYLVKRTGEKVFLECVQDMDHENMFWYRQDPGLGLRLIYFSYDVKMKEKGDIPEGYSVSREKKERFSLILESASTNQTSMYLCASSLLPGTHNEQFFGPGTRLTVL.

The genes are TRBV18 and TRBJ2-7; weak D call: TRBD1 (6 bases). This CDR3 has 15 residues. The ends were cut back, 3 bases at V and 3 bases at J, with 15 bases in the middle. The germline V gene has CDR1 KGHSH and CDR2 LQKENI. The CDR3 DNA sequence: TGTGCCAGCTCACCCGAAGGACAGCCAAGCTACGAGCAGTACTTC. This encodes CASSPEGQPSYEQYF.

A single count supports this clone. The CDR3 spells CAWSVRGETQYF. CDR3 DNA: TGTGCCTGGAGTGTACGAGGAGAGACCCAGTACTTC. V and J are TRBV30 and TRBJ2-5, with no clear D. The CDR3 has 12 residues. Germline CDR1 reads GTSNPN; CDR2 reads SVGIG (reference sequence). With 0 bases removed from V and 4 bases from J, the gap between germline ends came to 6 bases.

This sequence joins TRBV28 and TRBJ2-7; D is ambiguous. The germline gives CDR1 MDHEN, CDR2 SYDVKM. This CDR3 contains 12 residues. The V end was cut by 1 base, the J end by 3 bases, with 4 bases between. CDR3 coding DNA: TGTGCCAGCAGTTTATTCTTCTACGAGCAGTACTTC. This gives the protein CASSLFFYEQYF.

The chain combines TRBV27 with TRBJ1-2, with TRBD1 matching over 10 bases. This CDR3 contains 15 residues. Germline V gene sequence: CDR1 MNHEY, CDR2 SMNVEV (reference sequence). The V and J ends lost 7 bases and 4 bases, in that order; junction bases with no gene match: 9. CDR3 nucleotides: TGTGCCAGCACCACTCTGGGGACAGGGGCCTATGGCTACACCTTC. It encodes CASTTLGTGAYGYTF.

The V call is TRBV9, the J call TRBJ2-3; D is perhaps TRBD1 (6 bases). CDR3 length: 13 residues. From germline, CDR1 is SGDLS and CDR2 YYNGEE. The V and J ends lost 10 bases and 2 bases respectively, with 14 bases between them. As DNA, the CDR3 is TGTGCCGGGTCCTCAGGGGACACAGATACGCAGTATTTT. Its translation is CAGSSGDTDTQYF. The full variable domain, rest sourced from reference TRBV9 and TRBJ2-3, is DSGVTQTPKHLITATGQRVTLRCSPRSGDLSVYWYQQSLDQGLQFLIQYYNGEERAKGNILERFSAQQFPDLHSELNLSSLELGDSALYFCAGSSGDTDTQYFGPGTRLTVL.

The rearrangement joins TRBV5-8 to TRBJ1-5, with D possibly matching TRBD1 (6 bases). This CDR3 region has 15 residues. Deletions cut 1 base from V and 4 bases from J, with 12 bases between. CDR1 and CDR2 from the germline V gene are SGHTS and YDEGEE. CDR3 protein: CASSLWSGANQPQHF. For the CDR3, the DNA is TGTGCCAGCAGCTTGTGGTCAGGGGCTAATCAGCCCCAGCATTTT.

The gene calls are TRBV3-1 (or the pseudogene TRBV3-2) and TRBJ2-7; no clear D gene. V lost 4 bases and J lost 7, with 8 bases in between. CDR3 size: 11 residues. The germline V gene has CDR1 LGHDT and CDR2 YNNKEL (reference sequence). CDR3 amino acids: CASSPPGEQYF. The CDR3 DNA reads TGTGCCAGCAGCCCCCCAGGAGAGCAGTACTTC.

The CDR3 DNA reads as TGTGCCAGCAGCTTGTCGACAGGGGAAGATGAAAAACTGTTTTTT. This codes for CASSLSTGEDEKLFF. The V gene is TRBV5-6, the J gene TRBJ1-4, with TRBD1 matching 8 bases. From germline, CDR1 is SGHDT and CDR2 YYEEEE. After removal of 1 base from V and 6 bases from J, the junction contained 5 bases not matched to a gene. CDR3 length: 15 amino acids.

The chain joins TRBV30 to TRBJ1-5; the match to TRBD1 covers 7 bases. Germline assignment: CDR1 GTSNPN and CDR2 SVGIG (reference sequence). Germline trimming cut 5 bases from V and 9 bases from J; bases unmatched to any gene: 10. The CDR3 loop spans 13 amino acids. For the CDR3, the DNA is TGTGCCTGGGGACCCGACAGGGTGGGGCCCCAGCATTTT. Protein sequence: CAWGPDRVGPQHF. Full variable domain (outside the CDR3, taken from reference TRBV30 and TRBJ1-5): SQTIHQWPATLVQPVGSPLSLECTVEGTSNPNLYWYRQAAGRGLQLLFYSVGIGQISSEVPQNLSASRPQDRQFILSSKKLLLSDSGFYLCAWGPDRVGPQHFGDGTRLSIL.

V and J are TRBV28 and TRBJ1-2; a possible D gene is TRBD1 (5 bases). Germline V gene sequence: CDR1 MDHEN, CDR2 SYDVKM. The CDR3 consists of 15 residues. Trimming pared 7 bases from V and 9 bases from J, leaving 24 bases between. The CDR3: CASTSPLEGRTSYTF. As DNA, the CDR3 is TGTGCCAGCACCTCACCCTTGGAGGGGAGAACTAGCTACACCTTC.

V and J are TRBV4-1 and TRBJ2-1; 10 bases are a match to TRBD1. J lost 5 bases, V lost 1 base, and 5 bases had no gene match. The CDR3 totals 16 residues. Germline V gene data show CDR1 as MGHRA and CDR2 as YSYEKL. The CDR3 DNA follows: TGCGCCAGCAGCCAAGCCCGGGACAGGGGCAACAATGAGCAGTTCTTC. Translation gives CASSQARDRGNNEQFF.

This chain links TRBV27 with TRBJ2-5; tentative D call: TRBD2 (5 bases). The CDR3 has 15 residues. CDR1 is MNHEY and CDR2 is SMNVEV in the germline V gene (reference sequence). Trimming removed 4 bases from V and 5 bases from J, with 17 bases in between. CDR3 protein: CASSSRAGPRETQYF. The CDR3 region has the DNA TGTGCCAGCAGTTCGCGGGCCGGACCTAGGGAGACCCAGTACTTC.

The count of this clone is one. J is TRBJ1-3 and V is TRBV27; 9 bases are a match to TRBD1. After removal of 0 bases from V and 3 bases from J, the junction contained 15 bases not matched to a gene. The CDR3 has 20 residues. The germline gives CDR1 MNHEY, CDR2 SMNVEV (reference sequence). CDR3 sequence (DNA): TGTGCCAGCAGTTTATCTTTTGCCGGGACAGGGCTCTGGGGTGGAAACACCATATATTTT. It codes for CASSLSFAGTGLWGGNTIYF.